This TCR beta chain was recovered during a study of blood T cells in healthy people across ages. The study, taken as a whole, reports: Researchers deemed the diversity estimates from one million T cells underestimates. Among T cells, TCR beta diversity per million cells dropped roughly linearly as age rose. Greater diversity and more naive CD4+ cells were seen in long-lived donors than in aged donors.

Details on this clonotype: What it binds is unknown.

Together with a sample-barcoded 5' primer, a J-beta primer mix was included in a second PCR lasting roughly 7 to 11 cycles. TCRdb reprocessed the 5' RACE reads via MiXCR and lists one record per CDR3 protein. This table holds about 1.4 million distinct CDR3 sequences, roughly 64% found once. Donors each provided about 10 milliliters of peripheral blood. Input material: blood. The sequence came from a man between 18 and 35 years old in good health.

The CDR3 bases are TGTGCCAGCAGAAACCGACAGGGGGTACAATACGAGCAGTACTTC. Encoded protein: CASRNRQGVQYEQYF. This chain links TRBV27 with TRBJ2-7, with 9 bases aligning to TRBD1. CDR1 MNHEY and CDR2 SMNVEV come from the germline V gene (reference sequence). V dropped 6 bases and J dropped 4; count of bases not matched to a gene: 10. This CDR3 has 15 residues.